The rows below give T cell receptor beta chains drawn from one sample of a study of blood T cell repertoires in COVID-19. Produced via immunoSEQ multiplex PCR; TCRdb's table is partial and in-frame only. The sample contains about 70,000 clones, about four fifths of which appear only once. Sequencing input: peripheral blood. The source is a man aged 65-85 years who had recovered from COVID-19. Each CDR3 is given with its conserved first and last residue. D genes are given only for firm matches. The listing skips clone size in some rows; elsewhere it reads once, few, many or a size class.

TRBV7-2	-	TRBJ2-1	TRBD2	CASSRRGGSSYNEQFF	TGTGCCAGCAGCCGCCGCGGGGGAAGCTCCTACAATGAGCAGTTCTTC
TRBV7-8	-	TRBJ2-1	-	CASSLGSGSYNEQFF	TGTGCCAGCAGCTTAGGGAGCGGTAGCTACAATGAGCAGTTCTTC
TRBV12-5	few	TRBJ2-7	-	CASGPERPSISYEQYF	TGTGCTAGTGGCCCCGAGAGGCCCTCCATATCCTACGAGCAGTACTTC
TRBV19	-	TRBJ2-7	-	CASSKSGGTTYEQYF	TGTGCCAGTAGTAAATCGGGCGGGACGACCTACGAGCAGTACTTC
TRBV28	few	TRBJ1-1	TRBD1	CASREGQQSREAFF	TGTGCCAGCAGAGAGGGACAGCAGAGCCGGGAAGCTTTCTTT
TRBV7-2	-	TRBJ2-1	-	CASSEPGLAYEQFF	TGTGCCAGCAGCGAACCGGGACTGGCATATGAGCAGTTCTTC
TRBV5-4	-	TRBJ2-1	TRBD2	CASSFNRGGNEQFF	TGTGCCAGCAGCTTTAATCGGGGGGGTAATGAGCAGTTCTTC
TRBV19	once	TRBJ1-2	TRBD1	CASSTDRVHGYTF	TGTGCCAGTAGTACCGACAGGGTGCATGGCTACACCTTC
TRBV6-6	-	TRBJ2-2	TRBD2	CASTRGGLDGGTGELFF	TGTGCCAGCACTCGCGGCGGGCTAGACGGGGGGACCGGGGAGCTGTTTTTT
TRBV7-2	-	TRBJ1-3	TRBD1	CASSSTGVSGNTIYF	TGTGCCAGCAGCTCCACAGGGGTATCTGGAAACACCATATATTTT
TRBV28	-	TRBJ2-1	TRBD2	CASSSAGTAGGNEQFF	TGTGCCAGCAGTTCGGCTGGGACAGCGGGGGGCAATGAGCAGTTCTTC
TRBV19	-	TRBJ2-1	TRBD2	CASSTPGLAGNEQFF	TGTGCCAGTAGTACCCCGGGACTAGCGGGCAATGAGCAGTTCTTC
TRBV7-2	-	TRBJ1-2	TRBD1	CASSLARTGIGRGGYTF	TGTGCCAGCAGCTTAGCGCGGACAGGGATCGGTCGTGGTGGCTACACCTTC
TRBV4-1	once	TRBJ1-6	-	CASSQGQVDNSPLHF	TGCGCCAGCAGCCAAGGGCAGGTAGATAATTCACCCCTCCACTTT
TRBV10-3	few	TRBJ1-2	TRBD1	CAISGQGNYGYTF	TGTGCCATCAGCGGACAGGGGAACTATGGCTACACCTTC
TRBV19	-	TRBJ1-5	TRBD1	CASTGQGGYQPQHF	TGTGCCAGTACCGGACAGGGCGGGTATCAGCCCCAGCATTTT
TRBV7-9	-	TRBJ1-1	-	CASSLAIGETEAFF	TGTGCCAGCAGCTTAGCGATCGGGGAGACTGAAGCTTTCTTT
TRBV3-1/TRBV3-2	-	TRBJ2-5	-	CASSQVGPPSETQYF	TGTGCCAGCAGCCAAGTTGGGCCGCCGAGTGAGACCCAGTACTTC
TRBV7-9	-	TRBJ2-1	TRBD2	CASSQPGLAISNEQFF	TGTGCCAGCAGTCAGCCGGGACTAGCGATTAGCAATGAGCAGTTCTTC
TRBV12-5	-	TRBJ2-2	TRBD1	CASGPTDRGLGGELFF	TGTGCTAGTGGTCCGACGGACAGGGGGCTTGGCGGGGAGCTGTTTTTT
TRBV11-3	-	TRBJ2-3	-	CASSLRVGQGSDTQYF	TGTGCCAGCAGCTTACGTGTCGGGCAGGGGTCAGATACGCAGTATTTT
TRBV9	-	TRBJ2-2	-	CASSVAAGELFF	TGTGCCAGCAGCGTAGCTGCCGGGGAGCTGTTTTTT
TRBV3-1/TRBV3-2	-	TRBJ2-2	-	CASSGGTANTGELFF	TGTGCCAGCAGCGGAGGGACAGCAAACACCGGGGAGCTGTTTTTT
TRBV27	-	TRBJ1-2	-	CASSSDTENYGYTF	TGTGCCAGCAGTTCCGATACGGAGAACTATGGCTACACCTTC
TRBV19	-	TRBJ2-3	TRBD2	CASSRWLADTDTQYF	TGTGCCAGTAGTAGGTGGCTAGCGGACACAGATACGCAGTATTTT
TRBV7-2	-	TRBJ2-5	-	CASSYGGTPTQETQYF	TGTGCCAGCAGCTATGGGGGGACCCCGACGCAAGAGACCCAGTACTTC
TRBV7-2	-	TRBJ2-1	TRBD1	CASSLKGANEQFF	TGTGCCAGCAGCTTAAAGGGGGCCAATGAGCAGTTCTTC
TRBV7-8	-	TRBJ2-2	-	CASSETRETGELFF	TGTGCCAGCAGCGAAACTAGGGAGACCGGGGAGCTGTTTTTT
TRBV6-2/TRBV6-3	-	TRBJ2-1	-	CASSYNSGAGAYNEQFF	TGTGCCAGCAGTTACAACTCAGGGGCAGGAGCCTACAATGAGCAGTTCTTC
TRBV19	-	TRBJ1-1	TRBD1	CASSLTGGTEAFF	TGTGCCAGTAGTCTCACAGGGGGCACTGAAGCTTTCTTT
TRBV11-2	-	TRBJ1-3	-	CASSLLTGLNTIYF	TGTGCCAGCAGTCTACTCACCGGTTTAAACACCATATATTTT
TRBV7-6	-	TRBJ1-1	-	CASSLGGEAFF	TGTGCCAGCAGCTTGGGAGGTGAAGCTTTCTTT
TRBV9	-	TRBJ1-5	-	CASSVGVGNQPQHF	TGTGCCAGCAGCGTAGGTGTCGGCAATCAGCCCCAGCATTTT
TRBV27	few	TRBJ2-1	TRBD2	CASSFGVGLAGGNEQFF	TGTGCCAGCAGTTTTGGGGTTGGGCTAGCGGGAGGGAATGAGCAGTTCTTC
TRBV7-6	-	TRBJ1-4	TRBD1	CASSSMGQGKEKLFF	TGTGCCAGCAGCTCCATGGGACAGGGGAAGGAAAAACTGTTTTTT
TRBV4-3	-	TRBJ1-1	-	CASSQDTRGIEAFF	TGCGCCAGCAGCCAAGATACCAGGGGTATTGAAGCTTTCTTT
TRBV28	-	TRBJ2-7	TRBD2	CASSFIGLAGSYEQYF	TGTGCCAGCAGTTTCATTGGACTAGCGGGATCCTACGAGCAGTACTTC
TRBV6-4	-	TRBJ2-7	TRBD2	CASSVCLAGGHYEQYF	TGTGCCAGCAGTGTCTGTCTAGCGGGAGGGCATTACGAGCAGTACTTC
TRBV4-1	-	TRBJ2-3	TRBD2	CASSQIVGTSGLGAGTQYF	TGCGCCAGCAGCCAGATTGTGGGTACTAGCGGGCTGGGGGCCGGGACGCAGTATTTT
TRBV3-1/TRBV3-2	-	TRBJ2-1	TRBD1	CASSARDRNYNEQFF	TGTGCCAGCAGCGCCCGGGACAGGAATTACAATGAGCAGTTCTTC
TRBV27	-	TRBJ2-7	-	CASWTSSSYEQYF	TGTGCCAGTTGGACTTCTAGCTCCTACGAGCAGTACTTC
TRBV30	-	TRBJ2-2	-	CAWSVTPGPGELFF	TGTGCCTGGAGTGTAACCCCAGGTCCCGGGGAGCTGTTTTTT
TRBV3-1/TRBV3-2	-	TRBJ2-5	TRBD2	CASSQRGGGAITSGLRGETQYF	TGTGCCAGCAGCCAAAGGGGAGGGGGGGCGATCACTAGCGGTCTCAGAGGAGAGACCCAGTACTTC
TRBV6-4	-	TRBJ2-3	-	CASSVLGSTDTQYF	TGTGCCAGCAGTGTCCTCGGGAGCACAGATACGCAGTATTTT
TRBV15	-	TRBJ1-5	TRBD1	CATSRFSGQDQPQHF	TGTGCCACCAGCAGATTTTCCGGACAGGATCAGCCCCAGCATTTT
TRBV9	-	TRBJ2-3	TRBD2	CASSPRTSGRSTDTQYF	TGTGCCAGCAGCCCTCGGACTAGCGGGAGGTCAACAGATACGCAGTATTTT
TRBV6-5	-	TRBJ1-1	-	CASSYSEGSSEAFF	TGTGCCAGCAGTTACTCAGAGGGATCATCCGAAGCTTTCTTT
TRBV6-5	-	TRBJ1-2	TRBD1	CASSPEGGGHYGYTF	TGTGCCAGCAGTCCCGAAGGAGGGGGCCATTATGGCTACACCTTC
TRBV10-3	-	TRBJ2-3	TRBD1	CAISESTGDGTDTQYF	TGTGCCATCAGTGAGTCTACAGGGGACGGCACAGATACGCAGTATTTT
TRBV24-1	-	TRBJ1-2	TRBD1	CATSDPGTGAGYTF	TGTGCCACCAGTGATCCCGGGACAGGGGCTGGCTACACCTTC
TRBV20-1	-	TRBJ1-1	-	CSASRDLVPRPASPDIPNTEAFF	TGCAGTGCTAGTCGGGACTTGGTCCCACGACCAGCCAGTCCGGACATCCCGAACACTGAAGCTTTCTTT
TRBV6-2/TRBV6-3	-	TRBJ2-2	-	CASSYTGSGELFF	TGTGCCAGCAGTTACACAGGATCCGGGGAGCTGTTTTTT
TRBV14	-	TRBJ1-6	TRBD1	CASSPPRQGVFNSPLHF	TGTGCCAGCAGCCCCCCCCGACAGGGGGTTTTTAATTCACCCCTCCACTTT
TRBV5-8	-	TRBJ2-7	-	CASSPQGTYEQYF	TGTGCCAGCAGCCCCCAGGGGACCTACGAGCAGTACTTC
TRBV13	few	TRBJ1-1	-	CASSPLPQDTEAFF	TGTGCCAGCAGCCCTCTCCCGCAGGACACTGAAGCTTTCTTT
TRBV12-3/TRBV12-4	-	TRBJ1-2	-	CASSLGQNYGYTF	TGTGCCAGCAGTTTAGGTCAGAACTATGGCTACACCTTC
TRBV7-2	-	TRBJ2-7	-	CASSRGGGLYEQYF	TGTGCCAGCAGCCGGGGAGGCGGGCTCTACGAGCAGTACTTC
TRBV29-1	-	TRBJ2-7	TRBD1	CSVGGQGDYEQYF	TGCAGCGTTGGGGGACAGGGAGACTACGAGCAGTACTTC
TRBV29-1	-	TRBJ2-7	TRBD2	CSVELGYSGRGAGEQYF	TGCAGCGTTGAATTAGGTTATAGTGGTCGGGGAGCGGGGGAGCAGTACTTC
TRBV30	once	TRBJ2-6	TRBD2	CARTGTRSPGANVLTF	TGTGCCCGAACCGGGACTAGGTCCCCTGGGGCCAACGTCCTGACTTTC